The present T cell receptor beta chain was sequenced within a study of T cell repertoires in cytomegalovirus infection. Study information: An indication of both CMV infection and matching HLA type came from public TCR beta signatures.

In the case of this clonotype: Its antigen is not known.

MiXCR was run by TCRdb on the reads, yielding one entry per CDR3 protein. The sample consists of roughly 990,000 distinct CDR3 sequences, approximately 32% of them appearing once. Germline V lookup: CDR1 SGHNT, CDR2 YYREEE (reference sequence). The CDR3 is 15 amino acids. The V end was cut by 2 bases, the J end by 0 bases, with 11 bases between. The receptor's source is a human donor in good health (CMV status not recorded). Some clones in this sample may be carry-over from other donors' samples. The rearrangement joins TRBV5-4 to TRBJ2-5, with D unclear. The sample in question was cultured CD8+ T cells from PBMCs, obtained from culture after CMV antigen stimulation. The CDR3 loop reads CASSLESPYQETQYF. In DNA form, the CDR3 reads TGTGCCAGCAGCTTAGAATCTCCGTACCAAGAGACCCAGTACTTC. The complete variable domain, with remaining parts taken from reference TRBV5-4 and TRBJ2-5, reads ETGVTQSPTHLIKTRGQQVTLRCSSQSGHNTVSWYQQALGQGPQFIFQYYREEENGRGNFPPRFSGLQFPNYSSELNVNALELDDSALYLCASSLESPYQETQYFGPGTRLLVL.